This TCR beta chain was captured in a study of cytomegalovirus exposure and HLA in healthy donors. The study's findings and limits: Excluded: some indistinguishable V segments such as TRBV6-2 and TRBV6-3. In a later analysis, at a false discovery rate of 0.05, some 15,000 TCR beta sequences were associated with HLA alleles. There were approximately 150 TCR beta chains listed as cytomegalovirus-associated.

Each of the donors was a healthy bone marrow donor. Germline V gene lookup returns CDR1 MGHRA and CDR2 YSYEKL. The CDR3 is made up of 14 amino acids. V was shortened by 4 bases and J by 2 bases, with 9 bases between the two germline ends. Both 60 Vbeta primers and 13 Jbeta primers went into the PCR. Data came from immunoSEQ multiplex PCR; TCRdb stores just in-frame clones and leaves some out. The table lists roughly 180,000 clones, over 65% of them singletons, with around 1.5% in the top ten. As concerns this clone: The antigen is not known.

The V gene is TRBV4-1, the J gene TRBJ2-1; D not resolved. The sample consisted of PBMCs. The TCR was taken from a man aged 18 to 35 in good health and CMV-seronegative. As DNA, the CDR3 is TGCGCCAGCAGCCGCCCCCCGGCCTACAATGAGCAGTTCTTC. Translating gives CASSRPPAYNEQFF.